This section outlines one T cell receptor beta chain sequence together with its context. A second about 7 to 12 cycle PCR used barcoded and J-beta primers. TCRdb fed the 5' RACE reads into MiXCR, producing one record per CDR3 protein. The profile covers around 800,000 distinct CDR3 sequences, with roughly 44% appearing a single time and under 20% taken by the ten largest. Trimming took 7 bases from V and 0 from J; bases not matched to a gene: 7. Germline CDR1 and CDR2: MNHEY and SMNVEV (reference sequence). The CDR3 consists of 17 residues. The sample originates from a study of blood T cells in healthy people across ages. Each sample yielded at least 5 micrograms of PBMC total RNA.

The source is a man in his fifties or sixties in good health. Material for sequencing was blood. V usage is TRBV27 and J usage is TRBJ2-6, with 9 positions matching TRBD1. The CDR3 sequence is CASKPTGGSSGANVLTF. The CDR3, as DNA: TGTGCCAGCAAGCCGACAGGGGGGAGCTCTGGGGCCAACGTCCTGACTTTC. Together with reference TRBV27 and TRBJ2-6, the CDR3 gives the full variable domain: EAQVTQNPRYLITVTGKKLTVTCSQNMNHEYMSWYRQDPGLGLRQIYYSMNVEVTDKGDVPEGYKVSRKEKRNFPLILESPSPNQTSLYFCASKPTGGSSGANVLTFGAGSRLTVL.